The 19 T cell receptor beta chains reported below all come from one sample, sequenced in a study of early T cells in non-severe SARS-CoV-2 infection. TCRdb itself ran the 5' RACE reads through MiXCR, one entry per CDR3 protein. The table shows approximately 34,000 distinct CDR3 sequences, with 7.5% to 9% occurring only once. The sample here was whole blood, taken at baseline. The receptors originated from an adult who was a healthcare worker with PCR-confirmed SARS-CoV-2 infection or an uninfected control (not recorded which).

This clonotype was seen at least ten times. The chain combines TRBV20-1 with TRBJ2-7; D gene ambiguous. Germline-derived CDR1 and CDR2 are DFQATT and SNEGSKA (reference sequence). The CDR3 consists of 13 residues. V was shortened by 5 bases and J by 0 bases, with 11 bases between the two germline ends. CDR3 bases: TGCAGTGCTGGGAAAGAACTCTCCTACGAGCAGTACTTC. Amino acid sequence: CSAGKELSYEQYF.

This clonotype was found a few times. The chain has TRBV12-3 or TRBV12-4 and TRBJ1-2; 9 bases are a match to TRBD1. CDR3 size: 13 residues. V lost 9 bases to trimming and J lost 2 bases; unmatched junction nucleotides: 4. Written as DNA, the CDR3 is TGTGCCAGTCGGACAGGGGCGAACTATGGCTACACCTTC. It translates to CASRTGANYGYTF.

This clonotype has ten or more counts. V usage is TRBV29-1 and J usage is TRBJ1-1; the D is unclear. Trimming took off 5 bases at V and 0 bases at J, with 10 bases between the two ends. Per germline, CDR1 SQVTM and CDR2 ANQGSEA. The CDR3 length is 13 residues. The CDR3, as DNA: TGCAGCGTTAGGGTCGACATGAACACTGAAGCTTTCTTT. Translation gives CSVRVDMNTEAFF.

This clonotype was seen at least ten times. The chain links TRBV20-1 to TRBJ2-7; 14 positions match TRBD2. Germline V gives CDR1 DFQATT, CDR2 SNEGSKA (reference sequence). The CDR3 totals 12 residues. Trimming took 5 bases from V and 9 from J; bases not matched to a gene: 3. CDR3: CSARTSGGPQYF. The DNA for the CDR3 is TGCAGTGCTCGGACTAGCGGGGGGCCGCAGTACTTC.

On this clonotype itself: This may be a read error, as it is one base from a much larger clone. CDR3 loop: CASSLVGAYGYTF. The DNA for the CDR3 is TGTGCCAGCAGCTTAGTTGGGGCCTATGGCTACACCTTC. This sequence joins TRBV7-2 and TRBJ1-2; maybe TRBD1 (5 bases). V lost 1 base and J lost 4, with 7 bases in between. Germline lookup yields CDR1 SGHTA and CDR2 FQGNSA. The CDR3 loop spans 13 amino acids.

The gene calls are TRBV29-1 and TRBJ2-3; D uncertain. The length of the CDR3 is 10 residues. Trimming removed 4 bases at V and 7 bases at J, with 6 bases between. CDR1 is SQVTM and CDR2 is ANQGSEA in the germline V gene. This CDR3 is CSVGTNTQYF. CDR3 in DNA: TGCAGCGTTGGGACGAATACGCAGTATTTT.

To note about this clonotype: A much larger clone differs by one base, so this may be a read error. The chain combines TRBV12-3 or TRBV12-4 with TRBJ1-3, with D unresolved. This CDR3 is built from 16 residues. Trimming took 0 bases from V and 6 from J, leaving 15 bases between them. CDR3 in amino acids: CASSLAGPVVVNTIYF. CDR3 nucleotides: TGTGCCAGCAGTTTAGCGGGCCCGGTGGTTGTAAACACCATATATTTT.

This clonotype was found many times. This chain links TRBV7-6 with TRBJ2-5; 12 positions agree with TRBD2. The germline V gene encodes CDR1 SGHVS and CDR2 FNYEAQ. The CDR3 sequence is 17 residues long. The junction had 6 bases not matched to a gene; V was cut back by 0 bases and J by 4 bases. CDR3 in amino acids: CASSLALAGGTRETQYF. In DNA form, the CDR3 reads TGTGCCAGCAGCTTAGCGCTAGCGGGGGGGACGAGAGAGACCCAGTACTTC.

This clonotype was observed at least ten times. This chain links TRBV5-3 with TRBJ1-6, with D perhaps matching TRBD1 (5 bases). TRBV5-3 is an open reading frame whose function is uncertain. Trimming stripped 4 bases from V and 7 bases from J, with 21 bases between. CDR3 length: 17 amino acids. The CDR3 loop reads CARSKIMGEEGNSPLHF. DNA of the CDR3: TGTGCCAGAAGCAAAATAATGGGGGAAGAAGGGAATTCACCCCTCCACTTT.

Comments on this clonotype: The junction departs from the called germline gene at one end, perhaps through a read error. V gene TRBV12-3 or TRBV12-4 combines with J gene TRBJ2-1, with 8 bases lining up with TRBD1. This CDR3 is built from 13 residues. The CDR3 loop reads CGSSSGQGHEQFF. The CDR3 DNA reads TGTGGCAGCAGTTCCGGACAGGGCCATGAGCAGTTCTTC.

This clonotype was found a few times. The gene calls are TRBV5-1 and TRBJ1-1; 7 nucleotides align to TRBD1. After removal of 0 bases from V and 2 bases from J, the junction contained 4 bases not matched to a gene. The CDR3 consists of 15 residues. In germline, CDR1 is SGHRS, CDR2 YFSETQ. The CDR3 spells CASSLDQGGNTEAFF. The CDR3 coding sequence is TGCGCCAGCAGCTTGGATCAGGGGGGTAACACTGAAGCTTTCTTT. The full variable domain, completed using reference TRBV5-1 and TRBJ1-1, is KAGVTQTPRYLIKTRGQQVTLSCSPISGHRSVSWYQQTPGQGLQFLFEYFSETQRNKGNFPGRFSGRQFSNSRSEMNVSTLELGDSALYLCASSLDQGGNTEAFFGQGTRLTVV.

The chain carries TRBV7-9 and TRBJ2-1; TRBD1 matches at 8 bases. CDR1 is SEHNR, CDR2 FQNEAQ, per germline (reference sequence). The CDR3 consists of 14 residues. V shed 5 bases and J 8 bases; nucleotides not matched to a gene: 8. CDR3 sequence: CASSPNPTGDEQFF. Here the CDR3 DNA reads TGTGCCAGCAGCCCAAACCCGACAGGGGATGAGCAGTTCTTC.

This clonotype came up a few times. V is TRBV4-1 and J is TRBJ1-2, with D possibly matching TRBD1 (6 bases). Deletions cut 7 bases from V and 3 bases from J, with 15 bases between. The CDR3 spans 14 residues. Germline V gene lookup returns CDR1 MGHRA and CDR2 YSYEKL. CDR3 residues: CASTERDTDYGYTF. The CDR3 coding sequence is TGCGCCAGCACGGAAAGGGACACCGACTATGGCTACACCTTC.

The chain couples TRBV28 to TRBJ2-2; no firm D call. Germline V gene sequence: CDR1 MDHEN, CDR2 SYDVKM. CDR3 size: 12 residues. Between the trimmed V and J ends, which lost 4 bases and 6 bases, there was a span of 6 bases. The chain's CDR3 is CASSSNAGELFF. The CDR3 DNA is TGTGCCAGCAGTTCTAATGCCGGGGAGCTGTTTTTT.

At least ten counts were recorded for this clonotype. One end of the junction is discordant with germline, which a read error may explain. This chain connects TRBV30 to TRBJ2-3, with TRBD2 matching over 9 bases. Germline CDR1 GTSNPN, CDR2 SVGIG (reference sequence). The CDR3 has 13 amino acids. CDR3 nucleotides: TGTGCCTGGACCGGGACTAGCAGAGATACGCAGTATTTT. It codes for CAWTGTSRDTQYF. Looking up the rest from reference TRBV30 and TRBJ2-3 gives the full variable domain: SQTIHQWPATLVQPVGSPLSLECTVEGTSNPNLYWYRQAAGRGLQLLFYSVGIGQISSEVPQNLSASRPQDRQFILSSKKLLLSDSGFYLCAWTGTSRDTQYFGPGTRLTVL.

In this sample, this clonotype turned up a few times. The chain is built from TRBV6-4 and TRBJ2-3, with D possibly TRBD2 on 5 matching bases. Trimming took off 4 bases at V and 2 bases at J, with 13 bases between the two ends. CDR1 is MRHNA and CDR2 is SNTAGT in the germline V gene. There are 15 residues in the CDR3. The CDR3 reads CASSAGREPTDTQYF. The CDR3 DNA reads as TGTGCCAGCAGTGCAGGCCGGGAACCCACAGATACGCAGTATTTT.

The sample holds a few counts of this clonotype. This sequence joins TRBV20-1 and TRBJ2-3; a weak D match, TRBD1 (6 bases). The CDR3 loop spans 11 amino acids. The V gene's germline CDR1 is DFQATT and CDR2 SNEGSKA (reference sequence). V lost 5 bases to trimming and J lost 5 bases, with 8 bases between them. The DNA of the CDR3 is TGCAGTGCTCTACAGGGAGATACGCAGTATTTT. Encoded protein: CSALQGDTQYF.

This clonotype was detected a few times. CDR3 nucleotides: TGTGCCAGCAGTGAAGGGAGAGGTTCCTACGAGCAGTACTTC. Amino acids: CASSEGRGSYEQYF. The chain links TRBV6-1 to TRBJ2-7; D is uncertain. Germline V gives CDR1 MNHNS, CDR2 SASEGT. CDR3 length equals 14 residues. Trimming left V 1 base short and J 1 base short, with 8 bases between.

The CDR3 DNA follows: TGTGCCAGCAGTCCCACGACAGAGAACACCGGGGAGCTGTTTTTT. Translation gives CASSPTTENTGELFF. This chain joins TRBV28 and TRBJ2-2; TRBD1 is a possible D gene (5 bases). This CDR3 has 15 amino acids. Between the trimmed V and J ends, which lost 5 bases and 1 base, there was a span of 11 bases. Germline V CDR1 and CDR2: MDHEN, SYDVKM.